This entry features one TCR beta chain sequence. Its cognate antigen is unknown. The entry originates in a study of vaccination and CD4 T cells after COVID-19. Study in general: The post-vaccine samples came a median approximately 75 days after dose two (range 14 to 241). The authors gave control cultures a CEFX pool, an HIV-1 Nef pool, or no peptide.

The CDR3 totals 15 residues. The V gene lost 4 bases and the J gene lost 3 bases, with 12 bases spanning the gap. Germline assignment: CDR1 SEHNR and CDR2 FQNEAQ (reference sequence). The Oncomine TCR Beta short-read assay sequenced DNA from cultured CD4+ T cells. TCRdb ran MiXCR on the PCR reads and lists one entry per CDR3 protein. The sample yields about 16,000 distinct CDR3 sequences, approximately 50% seen once. As for treatment: roughly nine-day PBMC culture with coronavirus spike peptide pools or control peptides (ViraFEST assay). Before TCRs were sequenced, ViraFEST expanded antigen-specific T cells with peptide pools.

This clonotype originated in a human donor with COVID-19. The sequencing used cultured CD4+ T cells from blood, collected after SARS-CoV-2 vaccination. The chain carries TRBV7-9 and TRBJ2-2; D may be TRBD2 (5 bases). This CDR3 reads CASSSGSSHTGELFF. The CDR3 DNA reads TGTGCCAGCAGCTCGGGAAGTAGTCACACCGGGGAGCTGTTTTTT.